This T cell receptor (beta chain) came from a study of response to subunit inactivated influenza vaccine. TCRdb independently ran MiXCR on the RT-PCR reads; one entry per CDR3 protein. Among about 520,000 distinct CDR3 sequences, more than 7% were seen once, and the ten largest hold approximately 14%. Overall study results and limits: Authors suggested each seasonal influenza vaccination recruits few new T cells.

This clonotype occurred a few times. Antigen specificity is unknown. This CDR3 has 12 residues. Trimming removed 6 bases at V and 3 bases at J, with 8 bases between. The germline CDR1 and CDR2 sequences are LNHDA and SQIVND (reference sequence). Here the sequenced sample was PBMCs from blood, taken roughly 24 months after vaccination. The rearrangement links TRBV19 to TRBJ1-1; D is unresolved. This TCR was recovered from a man between 50 and 75 years old who received an inactivated influenza vaccine. CDR3 coding DNA: TGTGCCAGTAGAGCAGGTTACACTGAAGCTTTCTTT. Its translation is CASRAGYTEAFF.